These 3 T cell receptor beta chains were all obtained from the same sample, sequenced in a study of identical twins. Each CDR3 protein is one row after TCRdb ran MiXCR on the 5' RACE reads. The table lists about 470,000 distinct CDR3 sequences, approximately 24% of them singletons. These same records also appear under a second study, on T cells expressing NK-cell markers.

Sequenced material: CD4+ T cells sorted from blood. Receptors were obtained from a woman aged 18-29 years in good health.

This clonotype showed up just a few times. V is TRBV10-3 and J is TRBJ1-5; D uncertain. The germline CDR1 and CDR2 sequences are ENHRY and SYGVKD. This CDR3 contains 13 residues. With 6 bases removed from V and 0 bases from J, the gap between germline ends came to 6 bases. CDR3 amino acids: CAIRKDSNQPQHF. The CDR3 DNA reads TGTGCCATCAGAAAGGATAGCAATCAGCCCCAGCATTTT.

This clonotype was observed a few times. The V and J genes are TRBV20-1 and TRBJ2-1; no reliable D call. Germline V gene data show CDR1 as DFQATT and CDR2 as SNEGSKA (reference sequence). There are 12 residues in the CDR3. Deletions cut 3 bases from V and 8 bases from J, with 11 bases between. CDR3 DNA sequence: TGCAGTGCTAGGTCGAGCATCGATGAGCAGTTCTTC. Translated, it gives CSARSSIDEQFF.

This clonotype was seen a handful of times. The chain combines TRBV25-1 with TRBJ2-7; TRBD2 aligns across 7 bases. CDR3 length: 14 residues. The germline V gene encodes CDR1 MGHDK and CDR2 SYGVNS. Trimming took 5 bases from V and 0 from J; bases not matched to a gene: 4. The CDR3 nucleotides read TGTGCCAGCAGTCCACAGCGGGACTCCTACGAGCAGTACTTC. As protein: CASSPQRDSYEQYF.